This passage covers 15 T cell receptor beta chains from one sample sequenced in a study of CD8+CD57+ T cells in acquired aplastic anemia. Profiles of TCR beta VDJ and CDR3 were generated from a genomic DNA template. MiXCR, applied by TCRdb to the reads, yields one record per CDR3 protein. The sample includes fewer than 200,000 distinct CDR3 sequences, around 60% of them seen just once. Sample: sorted CD4+, CD8+, or CD8+CD57+ T cells (not recorded which) from PBMCs. The receptors derive from a human donor in good health.

The genes are TRBV2 and TRBJ2-3; TRBD2 aligns across 9 bases. CDR3 length: 14 amino acids. CDR1 is SNHLY and CDR2 is FYNNEI in the germline V gene. Trimming at V came to 4 bases and at J to 4 bases, leaving 3 bases not matched to a gene. The CDR3 sequence: CASSGGLAADTQYF. CDR3 nucleotide sequence: TGTGCCAGCAGTGGGGGACTAGCCGCAGATACGCAGTATTTT. Looking up the rest from reference TRBV2 and TRBJ2-3 gives the full variable domain: EPEVTQTPSHQVTQMGQEVILRCVPISNHLYFYWYRQILGQKVEFLVSFYNNEISEKSEIFDDQFSVERPDGSNFTLKIRSTKLEDSAMYFCASSGGLAADTQYFGPGTRLTVL.

Here the CDR3 DNA reads TGCAGTGCTAGAATGAGGTGGTACGGGGAGCTGTTTTTT. This translates into CSARMRWYGELFF. The V call is TRBV20-1, the J call TRBJ2-2; D is uncertain. The CDR3 has 13 residues. V was clipped by 2 bases and J by 7 bases, with 11 bases between them. The germline CDR1 and CDR2 sequences are DFQATT and SNEGSKA (reference sequence).

The chain links TRBV27 to TRBJ2-7, with 7 bases that match TRBD1. V shed 5 bases and J 3 bases; nucleotides not matched to a gene: 10. This CDR3 contains 15 residues. CDR1 and CDR2 from the germline V gene are MNHEY and SMNVEV (reference sequence). The CDR3 reads CASSKPRGTDYEQYF. In DNA form, the CDR3 reads TGTGCCAGCAGTAAGCCCCGTGGGACAGACTACGAGCAGTACTTC.

This clonotype came up many times. The chain recombines TRBV7-8 with TRBJ1-1, with D possibly being TRBD1 (6 bases). CDR1 is SGHVS and CDR2 is FQNEAQ in the germline V gene. Trimming removed 6 bases at V and 4 bases at J, with 12 bases between. The CDR3 is 13 residues long. CDR3 amino acids: CASSITGPTEAFF. In DNA, the CDR3 is TGTGCCAGCAGTATTACAGGGCCCACTGAAGCTTTCTTT.

The chain carries TRBV24-1 and TRBJ2-3; 8 bases are shared with TRBD2. The CDR3 consists of 16 residues. The germline CDR1 and CDR2 sequences are KGHDR and SFDVKD. J was trimmed by 1 base and V by 2 bases; bases with no gene match: 4. The CDR3 region is CATSDSGLGGTDTQYF. For the CDR3, the DNA is TGTGCCACCAGTGATTCGGGACTAGGGGGCACAGATACGCAGTATTTT.

V usage is TRBV15 and J usage is TRBJ2-7, with D possibly being TRBD1 (8 bases). Trimming took 1 base from V and 6 from J, leaving 16 bases between them. The germline V gene encodes CDR1 LNHNV and CDR2 YYDKDF (reference sequence). The CDR3 has 15 residues. The CDR3 DNA is TGTGCCACCAGCAGAGGAACAGGGGGGGGTCTCGAGCAGTACTTC. Amino acids: CATSRGTGGGLEQYF.

This chain links TRBV7-9 with TRBJ2-1, with D maybe TRBD1 (5 bases). The CDR3 is made up of 11 amino acids. V lost 5 bases and J 8 bases, leaving 7 bases between the germline ends. Germline V CDR1 and CDR2: SEHNR, FQNEAQ (reference sequence). CDR3 nucleotide sequence: TGTGCCAGCAGCAAAGGGGATGAGCAGTTCTTC. Translation gives CASSKGDEQFF.

This clonotype was found once. V is TRBV20-1 and J is TRBJ2-7; 7 nucleotides match TRBD2. CDR1 and CDR2 (germline): DFQATT, SNEGSKA (reference sequence). The junction had 4 bases not matched to a gene; V was cut back by 0 bases and J by 2 bases. The CDR3 runs 14 residues. The CDR3 spells CSARDSAGAYEQYF. Written as DNA, the CDR3 is TGCAGTGCTAGAGATTCGGCGGGAGCCTACGAGCAGTACTTC.

The chain links TRBV9 to TRBJ1-1, with no clear D. The V gene lost 10 bases and the J gene lost 0 bases, with 7 bases spanning the gap. In germline, CDR1 is SGDLS, CDR2 YYNGEE. This CDR3 region has 11 residues. The CDR3 spells CARYMNTEAFF. The CDR3 region has the DNA TGTGCCCGCTACATGAACACTGAAGCTTTCTTT.

This clonotype has a handful of counts. This chain connects TRBV10-3 to TRBJ1-2, with a tentative D call TRBD1 (5 bases). Germline values: CDR1 ENHRY, CDR2 SYGVKD. CDR3 length: 13 residues. The germline V and J ends were trimmed by 0 bases and 8 bases, with 10 bases remaining between them. The CDR3 region has the DNA TGTGCCATCAGTGAGTCTAAGGGGAACGGCTACACCTTC. Encoded protein: CAISESKGNGYTF.

The chain combines TRBV5-6 with TRBJ2-5, with 9 nucleotides matching TRBD1. Germline loops: CDR1 SGHDT, CDR2 YYEEEE. This CDR3 region has 14 residues. V lost 3 bases, J lost 4 bases, and 4 bases stayed unmatched. As DNA, the CDR3 is TGTGCCAGCAGCTGGGACAGGGAGGGAGAGACCCAGTACTTC. Translating it yields CASSWDREGETQYF.

This clonotype was detected a few times. The chain is built from TRBV14 and TRBJ1-2; D call uncertain. Germline V gene lookup returns CDR1 SGHDN and CDR2 FVKESK. Trimming left V 1 base short and J 0 bases short, with 3 bases between. There are 13 residues in the CDR3. The CDR3 spells CASSQVPNYGYTF. The CDR3 DNA sequence: TGTGCCAGCAGCCAAGTTCCTAACTATGGCTACACCTTC.

This clonotype was observed at least ten times. The chain uses TRBV5-8 and TRBJ2-1, with D perhaps matching TRBD2 (5 bases). The CDR3 runs to 13 residues. Trimming removed 1 base at V and 9 bases at J, with 11 bases between. Germline values: CDR1 SGHTS, CDR2 YDEGEE. The chain's CDR3 is CASSLPGIGEQFF. As DNA, the CDR3 is TGTGCCAGCAGCTTGCCGGGGATCGGTGAGCAGTTCTTC. The full variable domain, rest sourced from reference TRBV5-8 and TRBJ2-1, is EAGVTQSPTHLIKTRGQQATLRCSPISGHTSVYWYQQALGLGLQFLLWYDEGEERNRGNFPPRFSGRQFPNYSSELNVNALELEDSALYLCASSLPGIGEQFFGPGTRLTVL.

V and J are TRBV29-1 and TRBJ1-5, with a tentative D call TRBD1 (6 bases). The CDR3 runs 13 residues. Trimming cost V 5 bases and J 8 bases, with 16 bases left between them. CDR1 is SQVTM, CDR2 ANQGSEA, per germline. CDR3 in DNA: TGCAGCGTTCAGGTGGACAGATGGGAGCCCCAGCATTTT. This sequence encodes CSVQVDRWEPQHF. The full variable domain, its missing parts supplied by reference TRBV29-1 and TRBJ1-5, is SAVISQKPSRDICQRGTSLTIQCQVDSQVTMMFWYRQQPGQSLTLIATANQGSEATYESGFVIDKFPISRPNLTFSTLTVSNMSPEDSSIYLCSVQVDRWEPQHFGDGTRLSIL.

This clonotype is a singleton in its sample. The chain recombines TRBV19 with TRBJ2-7; 9 bases agree with TRBD1. Looked up from germline, CDR1 is LNHDA and CDR2 is SQIVND (reference sequence). The CDR3 has 14 amino acids. With 5 bases clipped from V and 3 bases from J, the junction kept 5 bases outside the gene matches. The CDR3 coding sequence is TGTGCCAGTAGTGCTGCGGGACAGGGCTACGAGCAGTACTTC. It specifies CASSAAGQGYEQYF.